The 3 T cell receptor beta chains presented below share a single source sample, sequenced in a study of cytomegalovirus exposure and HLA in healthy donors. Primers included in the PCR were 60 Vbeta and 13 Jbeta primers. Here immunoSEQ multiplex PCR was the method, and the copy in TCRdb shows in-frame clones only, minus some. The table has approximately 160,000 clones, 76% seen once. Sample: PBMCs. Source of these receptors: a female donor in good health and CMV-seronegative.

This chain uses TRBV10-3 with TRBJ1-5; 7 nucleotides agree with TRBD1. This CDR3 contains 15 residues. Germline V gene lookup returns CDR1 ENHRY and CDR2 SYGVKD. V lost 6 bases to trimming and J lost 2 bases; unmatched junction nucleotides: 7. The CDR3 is CAISRGGGGNQPQHF. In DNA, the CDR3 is TGTGCCATCAGCCGAGGGGGCGGGGGCAATCAGCCCCAGCATTTT.

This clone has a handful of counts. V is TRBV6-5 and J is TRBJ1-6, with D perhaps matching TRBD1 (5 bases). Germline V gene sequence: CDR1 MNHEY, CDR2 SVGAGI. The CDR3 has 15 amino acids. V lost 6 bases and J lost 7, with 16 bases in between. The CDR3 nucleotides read TGTGCCAGCAGCCCCAGGAAGGGGCCAAATTCACCCCTCCACTTT. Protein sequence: CASSPRKGPNSPLHF.

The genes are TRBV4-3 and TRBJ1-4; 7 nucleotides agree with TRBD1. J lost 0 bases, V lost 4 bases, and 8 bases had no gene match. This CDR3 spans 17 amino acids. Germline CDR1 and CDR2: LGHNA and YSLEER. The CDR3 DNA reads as TGCGCCAGCAGCCCACTTTACGGACAGGCAACTAATGAAAAACTGTTTTTT. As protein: CASSPLYGQATNEKLFF.